These 8 T cell receptor beta chains were all obtained from the same sample, sequenced in a study of beta chain features in type 1 diabetes. Since all of the isolated RNA was reverse transcribed, expressed TCRB transcripts were what got sequenced. Here immunoSEQ multiplex PCR was the method, and the copy in TCRdb shows in-frame clones only, minus some. This table has a few hundred thousand clones, 11% appearing once. The sample consisted of naive CD4+ T cells from blood. These receptors were collected from a woman aged 25 to 39 in good health.

The rearrangement joins TRBV7-2 to TRBJ1-2; 7 positions agree with TRBD1. V dropped 5 bases and J dropped 6; count of bases not matched to a gene: 9. CDR1 and CDR2 from the germline V gene are SGHTA and FQGNSA. The CDR3 consists of 14 residues. The CDR3 loop reads CASSTSHRGDGYTF. CDR3 DNA: TGTGCCAGCAGCACCTCACACAGGGGCGATGGCTACACCTTC.

V gene TRBV25-1 combines with J gene TRBJ1-1; perhaps TRBD1 as D (6 bases). Trimming stripped 1 base from V and 4 bases from J, with 13 bases between. This CDR3 contains 15 residues. Germline assignment: CDR1 MGHDK and CDR2 SYGVNS. The CDR3 region is CASSELARGSTEAFF. The CDR3 coding sequence is TGTGCCAGCAGTGAATTGGCCAGGGGTAGCACTGAAGCTTTCTTT.

The chain combines TRBV4-1 with TRBJ2-4; TRBD2 might be the D (6 bases). V dropped 4 bases and J dropped 7 bases, with 17 bases sitting between them. This CDR3 comprises 15 residues. Germline assignment: CDR1 MGHRA and CDR2 YSYEKL. CDR3 in amino acids: CASSPLGLGGNIQYF. The CDR3 DNA is TGCGCCAGCAGCCCTTTGGGCCTTGGGGGGAACATTCAGTACTTC.

This clone was counted between two and nine times. For the CDR3, the DNA is TGTGCCAGCAGCCCCCCTCGGACTAGCGGGAGAGCAGATACGCAGTATTTT. This encodes CASSPPRTSGRADTQYF. The V and J genes are TRBV7-9 and TRBJ2-3, with TRBD2 matching over 13 bases. After removal of 5 bases from V and 4 bases from J, the junction contained 9 bases not matched to a gene. CDR3 length: 17 residues. The V gene's germline CDR1 is SEHNR and CDR2 FQNEAQ (reference sequence).

This clone was counted between two and nine times. The J gene is TRBJ2-1, the V gene TRBV7-6, with 14 bases aligning to TRBD2. The V segment lost 6 bases and the J segment 4 bases; nucleotides outside the gene matches: 5. The CDR3 runs 16 residues. CDR1 is SGHVS, CDR2 FNYEAQ, per germline. CDR3 coding DNA: TGTGCCAGCAGAAGGACTAGCGGGAGGTCTTACAATGAGCAGTTCTTC. It specifies CASRRTSGRSYNEQFF.

The chain has TRBV28 and TRBJ2-2; D gene ambiguous. The CDR3 loop spans 15 amino acids. The ends were cut back, 4 bases at V and 5 bases at J, with 14 bases in the middle. Germline V lookup: CDR1 MDHEN, CDR2 SYDVKM. The CDR3 sequence: CASSSPPVVTGELFF. CDR3 bases: TGTGCCAGCAGTTCTCCCCCCGTAGTAACCGGGGAGCTGTTTTTT.

For the CDR3, the DNA is TGTGCCAGTAGTATTTCGGCTAGCGCGACCTACGAGCAGTACTTC. Protein sequence: CASSISASATYEQYF. The chain recombines TRBV19 with TRBJ2-7, with a tentative D call TRBD2 (6 bases). This CDR3 spans 15 amino acids. The germline gives CDR1 LNHDA, CDR2 SQIVND (reference sequence). Deletions cut 3 bases from V and 2 bases from J, with 14 bases between.

The chain has TRBV11-2 and TRBJ2-5; D ambiguous. Germline CDR1 SGHAT, CDR2 FQNNGV. The CDR3 runs 16 residues. V lost 2 bases and J lost 4, with 17 bases in between. The CDR3 here is CASSLLSLGLGETQYF. In DNA, the CDR3 is TGTGCCAGCAGCTTATTATCCCTGGGCTTAGGAGAGACCCAGTACTTC.